This entry is about one T cell receptor (beta chain). Its target is not known. The data are from a study of T cell responses to AZD1222 COVID-19 vaccine. Study-level points and caveats: Baseline serology detected seropositivity in only six AZD1222 recipients.

Measured with immunoSEQ multiplex PCR; TCRdb has only the in-frame clones, and not every one. This sample has just under 100,000 clones, with over 75% found just once. Trimming cost V 0 bases and J 4 bases, with 6 bases left between them. The CDR3 extends over 13 amino acids. Germline-derived CDR1 and CDR2 are ENHRY and SYGVKD. The source is an adult in good health. Sequencing used peripheral blood, obtained on day 0 of AZD1222 vaccination. The chain recombines TRBV10-3 with TRBJ1-2; no clear D gene. The CDR3 loop reads CAISESQIYGYTF. For the CDR3, the DNA is TGTGCCATCAGTGAGTCACAAATCTATGGCTACACCTTC.